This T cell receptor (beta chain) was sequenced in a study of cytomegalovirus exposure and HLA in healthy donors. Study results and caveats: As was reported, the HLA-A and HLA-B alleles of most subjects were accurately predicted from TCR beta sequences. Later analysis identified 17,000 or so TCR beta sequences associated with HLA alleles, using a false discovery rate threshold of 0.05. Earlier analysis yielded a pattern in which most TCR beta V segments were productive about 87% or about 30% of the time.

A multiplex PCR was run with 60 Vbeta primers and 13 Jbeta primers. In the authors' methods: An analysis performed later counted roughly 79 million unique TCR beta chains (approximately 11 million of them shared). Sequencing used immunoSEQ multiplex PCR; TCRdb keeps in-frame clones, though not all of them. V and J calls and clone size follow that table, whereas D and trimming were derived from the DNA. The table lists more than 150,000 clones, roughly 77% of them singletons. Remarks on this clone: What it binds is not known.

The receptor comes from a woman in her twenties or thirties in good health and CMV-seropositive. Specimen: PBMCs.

The CDR3 DNA follows: TGTGCCTGGAGTCGAGGGGGAAGTAATGAAAAACTGTTTTTT. Its translation is CAWSRGGSNEKLFF. The rearrangement links TRBV30 to TRBJ1-4; D might be TRBD1 (6 bases). The CDR3 covers 14 residues. The V end lost 2 bases, the J end lost 4 bases, and 11 bases lay between the germline ends. Germline CDR1 and CDR2: GTSNPN and SVGIG (reference sequence).